The 17 T cell receptor beta chains given below trace back to one sample, sequenced in a study of cytomegalovirus exposure and HLA in healthy donors. The PCR employed 60 Vbeta primers together with 13 Jbeta primers. Data came from immunoSEQ multiplex PCR; TCRdb stores just in-frame clones and leaves some out. The sample holds some 150,000 clones, roughly 76% seen once. The source material was PBMCs. The receptor set was obtained from a woman between 18 and 30 years old in good health and CMV-seropositive.

This clone was observed a few times. V and J are TRBV5-4 and TRBJ2-3; D is uncertain. Germline CDR1 and CDR2: SGHNT and YYREEE (reference sequence). Trimming left V 0 bases short and J 6 bases short, with 8 bases between. The CDR3 has 13 residues. The CDR3 sequence: CASSLDVADTQYF. CDR3 bases: TGTGCCAGCAGCTTGGACGTGGCCGATACGCAGTATTTT.

This sequence joins TRBV6-5 and TRBJ2-2; 7 bases are a match to TRBD2. CDR3 length equals 15 residues. The V gene's germline CDR1 is MNHEY and CDR2 SVGAGI. V lost 2 bases to trimming and J lost 6 bases; unmatched junction nucleotides: 6. The DNA for the CDR3 is TGTGCCAGCAGTTACCGGGGGGTGGAGGCCGGGGAGCTGTTTTTT. Amino acid sequence: CASSYRGVEAGELFF.

The genes are TRBV6-7 and TRBJ1-3; TRBD1 matches 9 bases. TRBV6-7 is an ORF; its function is uncertain. Trimming at V came to 6 bases and at J to 8 bases, leaving 11 bases not matched to a gene. The CDR3 extends over 15 amino acids. CDR3 DNA sequence: TGTGCCAGCAGCACACCGGGACAGGGAACGGACACCATATATTTT. Translating it yields CASSTPGQGTDTIYF.

This clone was counted once. V gene TRBV2 combines with J gene TRBJ2-5; tentatively, D is TRBD1 (5 bases). Germline V gene lookup returns CDR1 SNHLY and CDR2 FYNNEI. The CDR3 is 15 residues long. V was shortened by 5 bases and J by 3 bases, with 16 bases between the two germline ends. CDR3 loop: CASSSQVVREETQYF. CDR3 in DNA: TGTGCCAGCAGTTCACAGGTGGTTAGAGAAGAGACCCAGTACTTC.

This clone was picked up one time. This rearrangement joins TRBV9 to TRBJ1-6; D is ambiguous. CDR1 SGDLS and CDR2 YYNGEE come from the germline V gene. V lost 2 bases to trimming and J lost 9 bases, with 9 bases between them. There are 13 residues in the CDR3. The CDR3 region is CASSVDAGSPLHF. The CDR3 nucleotides are TGTGCCAGCAGCGTTGACGCGGGTTCACCCCTCCACTTT.

As regards this clone: At one end, the junction sequence differs from germline, possibly due to a read error. This sequence joins TRBV7-2 and TRBJ2-7; 9 nucleotides match TRBD2. The germline V gene encodes CDR1 SGHTA and CDR2 FQGNSA. This CDR3 comprises 14 residues. CDR3 sequence reads: CASSVASGVHEQYF. In DNA, the CDR3 is TGTGCCAGCAGCGTAGCTAGCGGGGTACACGAGCAGTACTTC.

This clone was counted a few times. The chain carries TRBV11-1 and TRBJ2-5; D is unclear. Germline V CDR1 and CDR2: SGHAT, FQDESV (reference sequence). Trimming shortened V by 6 bases and J by 5 bases, and 7 bases separated the two germline ends. The CDR3 is 11 amino acids. The CDR3 protein is CASSQRETQYF. CDR3 nucleotides: TGTGCCAGCAGTCAACGGGAGACCCAGTACTTC.

The CDR3 protein is CASSAGTSGEQFF. For the CDR3, the DNA is TGTGCCAGCAGCGCCGGGACTAGCGGAGAGCAGTTCTTC. This rearrangement joins TRBV2 to TRBJ2-1, with 11 bases that match TRBD2. The germline CDR1 and CDR2 sequences are SNHLY and FYNNEI. The ends lost 6 bases at V and 10 bases at J; junction bases unmatched: 5. The CDR3 extends over 13 amino acids.

The J gene is TRBJ2-5, the V gene TRBV9; 7 bases map to TRBD1. Germline values: CDR1 SGDLS, CDR2 YYNGEE. V dropped 3 bases and J dropped 4; count of bases not matched to a gene: 9. This CDR3 contains 15 residues. CDR3 protein: CASSAPGGIAETQYF. CDR3 bases: TGTGCCAGCAGCGCGCCAGGGGGAATCGCAGAGACCCAGTACTTC.

The chain links TRBV4-1 to TRBJ1-2; D is perhaps TRBD1 (5 bases). The germline gives CDR1 MGHRA, CDR2 YSYEKL. The V and J ends lost 0 bases and 0 bases respectively, with 11 bases between them. The CDR3 totals 16 residues. CDR3 sequence: CASSQESGRANYGYTF. As DNA, the CDR3 is TGCGCCAGCAGCCAAGAATCAGGGAGGGCTAACTATGGCTACACCTTC.

This clone was detected a few times. The rearrangement joins TRBV30 to TRBJ1-5, with 10 nucleotides matching TRBD1. This CDR3 has 18 residues. Germline trimming cut 0 bases from V and 2 bases from J; bases unmatched to any gene: 10. The germline V gene encodes CDR1 GTSNPN and CDR2 SVGIG (reference sequence). The CDR3 region has the DNA TGTGCCTGGAGTGTAGACCGGACAGGGGGGCTAGGCAATCAGCCCCAGCATTTT. It codes for CAWSVDRTGGLGNQPQHF.

J is TRBJ1-1 and V is TRBV19; 9 nucleotides agree with TRBD1. J lost 6 bases, V lost 10 bases, and 6 bases had no gene match. The CDR3 spans 12 residues. The V gene's germline CDR1 is LNHDA and CDR2 SQIVND (reference sequence). CDR3 region: CAIGQGTPEAFF. As DNA, the CDR3 is TGTGCCATCGGACAGGGGACCCCTGAAGCTTTCTTT. The full variable domain, rest sourced from reference TRBV19 and TRBJ1-1, is DGGITQSPKYLFRKEGQNVTLSCEQNLNHDAMYWYRQDPGQGLRLIYYSQIVNDFQKGDIAEGYSVSREKKESFPLTVTSAQKNPTAFYLCAIGQGTPEAFFGQGTRLTVV.

The chain employs TRBV4-1 and TRBJ1-6; D might be TRBD1 (5 bases). The ends were cut back, 4 bases at V and 5 bases at J, with 18 bases in the middle. The CDR3 covers 17 residues. CDR1 and CDR2 from the germline V gene are MGHRA and YSYEKL. The CDR3 DNA reads TGCGCCAGCAGCCGAGACGGGGGAAGAGGCGATAATTCACCCCTCCACTTT. Amino acid sequence: CASSRDGGRGDNSPLHF.

V and J are TRBV29-1 and TRBJ2-7; 11 nucleotides line up with TRBD1. Unmatched junction bases numbered 2, after V lost 4 bases and J lost 0 bases. CDR1 is SQVTM, CDR2 ANQGSEA, per germline. CDR3 length: 14 residues. CDR3: CSVAGQGASYEQYF. For the CDR3, the DNA is TGCAGCGTTGCCGGACAGGGGGCCTCCTACGAGCAGTACTTC.

This sequence joins TRBV7-2 and TRBJ2-6, with D hard to call. Germline CDR1 is SGHTA and CDR2 is FQGNSA. The V end was cut by 0 bases, the J end by 4 bases, with 10 bases between. The CDR3 has 16 amino acids. This chain's CDR3 is CASSLARVMGANVLTF. The CDR3 DNA sequence: TGTGCCAGCAGCTTAGCCCGGGTGATGGGGGCCAACGTCCTGACTTTC.

The CDR3 protein is CASSEALLAGEGQYF. The CDR3 DNA reads TGTGCCAGCAGTGAAGCCCTGTTAGCGGGGGAAGGGCAGTACTTC. V gene TRBV2 combines with J gene TRBJ2-7, with 9 bases matching TRBD2. The CDR3 length is 15 residues. Germline V CDR1 and CDR2: SNHLY, FYNNEI. Trimming cost V 0 bases and J 9 bases; bases outside gene matches: 9.

V usage is TRBV5-5 and J usage is TRBJ1-6; 10 nucleotides agree with TRBD1. This CDR3 has 18 residues. Germline loops: CDR1 SGHKS, CDR2 YYEKEE (reference sequence). Trimming took 0 bases from V and 7 from J; bases not matched to a gene: 10. The chain's CDR3 is CASSLVLLRTGGNSPLHF. The DNA for the CDR3 is TGTGCCAGCAGCTTGGTTCTCCTTAGGACAGGGGGGAATTCACCCCTCCACTTT. Full variable domain (outside the CDR3, taken from reference TRBV5-5 and TRBJ1-6): DAGVTQSPTHLIKTRGQQVTLRCSPISGHKSVSWYQQVLGQGPQFIFQYYEKEERGRGNFPDRFSARQFPNYSSELNVNALLLGDSALYLCASSLVLLRTGGNSPLHFGNGTRLTVT.